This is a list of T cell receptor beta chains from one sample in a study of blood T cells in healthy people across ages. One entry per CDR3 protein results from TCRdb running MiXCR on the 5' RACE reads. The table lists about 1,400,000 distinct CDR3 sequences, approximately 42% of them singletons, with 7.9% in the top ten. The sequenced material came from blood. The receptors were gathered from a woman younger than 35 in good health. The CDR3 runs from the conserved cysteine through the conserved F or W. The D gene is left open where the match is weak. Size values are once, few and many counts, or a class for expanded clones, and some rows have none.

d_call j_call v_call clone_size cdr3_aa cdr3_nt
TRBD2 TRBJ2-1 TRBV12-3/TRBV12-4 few CASSPIAGGNNEQFF TGTGCCAGCAGTCCAATAGCGGGGGGCAACAATGAGCAGTTCTTC
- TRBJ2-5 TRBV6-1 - CASSEVLTQHQETQYF TGTGCCAGCAGTGAAGTTTTGACACAACATCAAGAGACCCAGTACTTC
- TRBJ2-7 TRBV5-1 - CASSLYNSGGYEQYF TGCGCCAGCAGCTTGTATAATAGTGGGGGCTACGAGCAGTACTTC
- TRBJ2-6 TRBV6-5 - CASSYNSLDYSGANVLTF TGTGCCAGCAGTTACAACTCCCTGGATTACTCTGGGGCCAACGTCCTGACTTTC
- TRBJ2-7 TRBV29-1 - CSVYRDSAKQYF TGCAGCGTTTATCGCGATTCGGCCAAGCAGTACTTC
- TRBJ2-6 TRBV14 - CASRKGGTSSAGANVLTF TGTGCCAGCAGAAAAGGAGGGACCTCATCAGCCGGGGCCAACGTCCTGACTTTC
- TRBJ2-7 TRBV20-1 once CSARDTGLRSPYEQYF TGCAGTGCTAGAGACACGGGACTTCGGAGCCCCTACGAGCAGTACTTC
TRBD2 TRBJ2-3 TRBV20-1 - CSARARTSGGSTHTQYF TGCAGTGCTAGGGCTCGGACTAGCGGGGGCTCCACCCATACGCAGTATTTT
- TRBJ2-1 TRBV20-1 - CSARASGAERYNEQFF TGCAGTGCTAGGGCCTCCGGGGCCGAACGATACAATGAGCAGTTCTTC
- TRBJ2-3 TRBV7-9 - CASSQQSTDTQYF TGTGCCAGCAGCCAACAGAGCACAGATACGCAGTATTTT
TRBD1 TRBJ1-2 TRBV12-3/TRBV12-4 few CASSMLKRTGLSGYTF TGTGCCAGCAGTATGCTAAAGAGGACAGGGTTGAGTGGCTACACCTTC
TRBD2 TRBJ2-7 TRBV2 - CASSELGGSSYEQYF TGTGCCAGCAGTGAATTGGGCGGGAGCTCCTACGAGCAGTACTTC